The text below deals with one TCR beta chain. Its antigen is not known. The entry originates in a study of CD8 T cells in ankylosing spondylitis. Study-wide points: Ankylosing spondylitis blood appeared to be characterized by a TCR beta motif of 8 or 9 highly homologous variants. In peripheral blood, disease-linked CD8+ clones occurred at relatively low frequencies.

MiXCR, run by TCRdb on the 5' RACE reads, gives a single entry per CDR3 protein. Among 85,000 to 90,000 distinct CDR3 sequences listed, 27% were seen once. The CDR3 is 14 residues long. V lost 1 base and J lost 1, with 4 bases in between. The germline V gene has CDR1 SGHTA and CDR2 FQGNSA. The sequencing sample was made of blood, either unsorted or a sorted T cell fraction (not recorded which). The chain employs TRBV7-2 and TRBJ2-2; D gene uncertain. The clonotype comes from a male donor with ankylosing spondylitis or in good health (not recorded which). CDR3 DNA sequence: TGTGCCAGCAGCTTAGTTAAGAACACCGGGGAGCTGTTTTTT. The encoded protein is CASSLVKNTGELFF.